These 14 T cell receptor beta chains share one sample of origin, sequenced in a study of OX40 agonist ivuxolimab in advanced cancers. Measured with immunoSEQ multiplex PCR; TCRdb has only the in-frame clones, and not every one. The repertoire has fewer than 40,000 clones, about three quarters of them found once; the top ten carry 20% to 25%. The specimen was CD4+ or CD8+ T cells sorted from blood, collected in a trial of the OX40 agonist ivuxolimab. Receptors originate from an adult with an advanced solid tumor such as melanoma, head and neck, liver or kidney cancer.

This chain links TRBV6-1 with TRBJ1-1; 9 positions agree with TRBD1. This CDR3 is built from 14 residues. Germline CDR1 is MNHNS and CDR2 is SASEGT. The trim removed 5 bases at V and 2 bases at J, leaving 3 bases unmatched. In DNA, the CDR3 is TGTGCCAGCAGTAGACAGGGGGTAAACACTGAAGCTTTCTTT. Amino acids: CASSRQGVNTEAFF.

The J gene is TRBJ2-1, the V gene TRBV6-6; D is undetermined. Germline-derived CDR1 and CDR2 are MNHNY and SVGAGI (reference sequence). CDR3 size: 13 residues. Trimming pared 6 bases from V and 13 bases from J, leaving 19 bases between. The CDR3 coding sequence is TGTGCCAGCAGGAACAGCCCTGATAAGCCCCAGTTCTTC. This encodes CASRNSPDKPQFF.

This chain connects TRBV7-9 to TRBJ2-7; 10 bases line up with TRBD1. Germline CDR1 is SEHNR and CDR2 is FQNEAQ (reference sequence). Germline trimming cut 1 base from V and 0 bases from J; bases unmatched to any gene: 0. The CDR3 consists of 15 residues. Written as DNA, the CDR3 is TGTGCCAGCAGCTTAGGGACAGGGGGCTCCTACGAGCAGTACTTC. Translation gives CASSLGTGGSYEQYF.

V usage is TRBV6-1 and J usage is TRBJ1-1; D not resolved. V was pared by 2 bases and J by 10 bases, with 20 bases between. The CDR3 sequence is 15 residues long. Germline lookup yields CDR1 MNHNS and CDR2 SASEGT. CDR3 protein: CASSEIKVFYGGAFF. In DNA form, the CDR3 reads TGTGCCAGCAGTGAAATAAAGGTTTTTTACGGAGGAGCTTTCTTT.

The V call is TRBV6-1, the J call TRBJ1-5, with D possibly being TRBD1 (5 bases). The CDR3 contains 15 residues. CDR1 MNHNS and CDR2 SASEGT come from the germline V gene. V gave up 2 bases and J gave up 2 bases, with 10 bases separating them. The DNA for the CDR3 is TGTGCCAGCAGTGAACTGGGGCTGGGCAATCAGCCCCAGCATTTT. Its protein is CASSELGLGNQPQHF.

V gene TRBV19 combines with J gene TRBJ1-2; 9 bases line up with TRBD1. Germline V lookup: CDR1 LNHDA, CDR2 SQIVND (reference sequence). This CDR3 is built from 13 residues. J was trimmed by 12 bases and V by 3 bases; bases with no gene match: 8. The CDR3 spells CASSIAPGQGNTF. CDR3 DNA: TGTGCCAGTAGTATCGCCCCCGGACAGGGGAACACCTTC.

J is TRBJ2-5 and V is TRBV28; the D gene could be TRBD1 or TRBD2 (6 bases each). The CDR3 covers 13 residues. With 8 bases removed from V and 5 bases from J, the gap between germline ends came to 15 bases. From germline, CDR1 is MDHEN and CDR2 SYDVKM. CDR3 residues: CASARRGGETQYF. The DNA of the CDR3 is TGTGCCAGCGCCCGCAGGGGAGGCGAGACCCAGTACTTC.

The chain has TRBV5-4 and TRBJ2-7; D ambiguous. The CDR3 is made up of 12 amino acids. Germline CDR1 and CDR2: SGHNT and YYREEE (reference sequence). With 0 bases removed from V and 4 bases from J, the gap between germline ends came to 5 bases. The CDR3 reads CASSLDGYEQYF. CDR3 nucleotides: TGTGCCAGCAGCTTGGACGGGTACGAGCAGTACTTC.

The chain joins TRBV6-6 to TRBJ1-6, with D tentatively TRBD1 (5 bases). The length of the CDR3 is 13 residues. CDR1 and CDR2 (germline): MNHNY, SVGAGI (reference sequence). Trimming removed 4 bases from V and 9 bases from J, with 10 bases in between. The CDR3 is CASSLQGGSPLHF. The DNA for the CDR3 is TGTGCCAGCAGTTTGCAGGGAGGTTCACCCCTCCACTTT.

The J gene is TRBJ1-4, the V gene TRBV10-3, with 8 positions matching TRBD1. CDR1 is ENHRY, CDR2 SYGVKD, per germline. The CDR3 is made up of 14 amino acids. J gave up 7 bases and V 4 bases, and 5 bases lay outside the gene matches. As DNA, the CDR3 is TGTGCCATCAGTGGTGGACAGGGACCTGAAAAACTGTTTTTT. It yields the protein CAISGGQGPEKLFF.

The chain combines TRBV9 with TRBJ2-3; D perhaps matches TRBD1 (5 bases). Trimming stripped 2 bases from V and 4 bases from J, with 14 bases between. Germline V lookup: CDR1 SGDLS, CDR2 YYNGEE. The CDR3 has 15 residues. This CDR3 reads CASSVRATGSDTQYF. CDR3 sequence (DNA): TGTGCCAGCAGCGTCAGGGCAACTGGGTCAGATACGCAGTATTTT.

The chain couples TRBV15 to TRBJ2-7, with 8 nucleotides matching TRBD2. CDR1 is LNHNV and CDR2 is YYDKDF in the germline V gene (reference sequence). The CDR3 contains 17 residues. V trimming: 0 bases; J trimming: 4 bases; junction bases outside the gene matches: 11. CDR3 protein: CATSRDLTSGLWYEQYF. CDR3 DNA: TGTGCCACCAGCAGAGACCTAACTAGCGGCCTTTGGTACGAGCAGTACTTC. Combining the CDR3 with reference TRBV15 and TRBJ2-7 gives the whole variable domain DAMVIQNPRYQVTQFGKPVTLSCSQTLNHNVMYWYQQKSSQAPKLLFHYYDKDFNNEADTPDNFQSRRPNTSFCFLDIRSPGLGDTAMYLCATSRDLTSGLWYEQYFGPGTRLTVT.

Points on this clone: No DNA is shown, since the ends of the CDR3 on it are uncertain; the CDR3 is the one TCRdb lists. The rearrangement joins TRBV5-4 to TRBJ2-3. Germline lookup yields CDR1 SGHNT and CDR2 YYREEE (reference sequence). Counting both end residues, the CDR3 totals 13 amino acids. CDR3: CASSLRRADTQYF.

This clone has only a few counts. The chain is built from TRBV4-2 and TRBJ2-5; TRBD1 might be the D (5 bases). Germline CDR1 reads LGHNA; CDR2 reads YNFKEQ. Trimming shortened V by 0 bases and J by 4 bases, and 15 bases separated the two germline ends. This CDR3 comprises 16 residues. In DNA, the CDR3 is TGTGCCAGCAGCCAAGAGCGCCAAGGGGCTGTAGAGACCCAGTACTTC. This codes for CASSQERQGAVETQYF.